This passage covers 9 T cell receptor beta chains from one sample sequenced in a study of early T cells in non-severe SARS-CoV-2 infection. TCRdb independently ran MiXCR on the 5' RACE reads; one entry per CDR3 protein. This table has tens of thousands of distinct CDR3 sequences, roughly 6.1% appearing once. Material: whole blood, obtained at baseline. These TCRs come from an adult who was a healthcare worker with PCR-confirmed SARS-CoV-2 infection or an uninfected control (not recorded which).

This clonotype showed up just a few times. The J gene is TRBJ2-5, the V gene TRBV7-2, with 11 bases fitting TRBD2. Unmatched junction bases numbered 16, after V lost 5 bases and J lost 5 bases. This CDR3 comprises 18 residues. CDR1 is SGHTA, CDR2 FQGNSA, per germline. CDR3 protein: CASSLVGTSGSFGETQYF. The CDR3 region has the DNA TGTGCCAGCAGCCTAGTGGGTACTAGCGGGAGCTTCGGGGAGACCCAGTACTTC.

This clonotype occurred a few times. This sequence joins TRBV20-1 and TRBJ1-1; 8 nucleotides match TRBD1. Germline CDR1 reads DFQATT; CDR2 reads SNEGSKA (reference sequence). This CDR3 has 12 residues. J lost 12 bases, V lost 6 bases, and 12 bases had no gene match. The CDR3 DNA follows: TGCAGTGCGCTGGGGCAGGGGGCGATGACTTTCTTT. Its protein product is CSALGQGAMTFF.

The CDR3 loop is CASSRSQGLGPEQYF. The DNA for the CDR3 is TGTGCCAGCAGCCGGAGCCAGGGGTTGGGTCCCGAGCAGTACTTC. The rearrangement links TRBV4-2 to TRBJ2-7, with D possibly matching TRBD1 (6 bases). The CDR3 runs 15 residues. Trimming stripped 4 bases from V and 6 bases from J, with 19 bases between. The V gene's germline CDR1 is LGHNA and CDR2 YNFKEQ.

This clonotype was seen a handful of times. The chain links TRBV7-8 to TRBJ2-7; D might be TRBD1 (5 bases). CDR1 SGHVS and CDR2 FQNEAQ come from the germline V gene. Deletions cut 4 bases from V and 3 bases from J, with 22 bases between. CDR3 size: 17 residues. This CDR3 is CASSSGPLTGGLYEQYF. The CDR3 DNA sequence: TGTGCCAGCAGCTCCGGCCCCCTAACAGGCGGTCTCTACGAGCAGTACTTC.

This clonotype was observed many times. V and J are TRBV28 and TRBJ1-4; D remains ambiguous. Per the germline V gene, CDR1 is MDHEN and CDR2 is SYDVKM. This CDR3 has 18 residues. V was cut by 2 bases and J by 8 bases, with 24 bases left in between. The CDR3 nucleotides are TGTGCCAGCAGTTTACTAATCACCAGGAGTTTTAATGAAGAAAAACTGTTTTTT. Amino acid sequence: CASSLLITRSFNEEKLFF. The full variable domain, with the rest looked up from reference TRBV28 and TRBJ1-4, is DVKVTQSSRYLVKRTGEKVFLECVQDMDHENMFWYRQDPGLGLRLIYFSYDVKMKEKGDIPEGYSVSREKKERFSLILESASTNQTSMYLCASSLLITRSFNEEKLFFGSGTQLSVL.

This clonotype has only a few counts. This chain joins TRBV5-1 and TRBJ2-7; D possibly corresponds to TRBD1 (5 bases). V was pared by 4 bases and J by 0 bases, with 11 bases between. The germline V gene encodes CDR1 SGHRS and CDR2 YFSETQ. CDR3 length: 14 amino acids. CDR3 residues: CASSIDSRSYEQYF. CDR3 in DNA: TGCGCCAGCAGCATCGACAGTCGCTCCTACGAGCAGTACTTC.

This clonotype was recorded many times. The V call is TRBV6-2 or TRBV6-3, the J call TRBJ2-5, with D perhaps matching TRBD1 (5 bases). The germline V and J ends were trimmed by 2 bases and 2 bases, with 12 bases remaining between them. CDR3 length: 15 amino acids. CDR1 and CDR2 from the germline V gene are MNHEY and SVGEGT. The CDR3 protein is CASSYRGIPQETQYF. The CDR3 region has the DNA TGTGCCAGCAGTTACAGGGGTATTCCACAAGAGACCCAGTACTTC.

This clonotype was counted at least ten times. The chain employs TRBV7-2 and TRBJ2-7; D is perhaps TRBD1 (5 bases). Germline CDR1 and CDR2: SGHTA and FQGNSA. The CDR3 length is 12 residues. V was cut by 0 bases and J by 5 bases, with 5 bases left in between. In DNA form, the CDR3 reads TGTGCCAGCAGCTTAGCAGGGGACGAGCAGTACTTC. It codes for CASSLAGDEQYF.

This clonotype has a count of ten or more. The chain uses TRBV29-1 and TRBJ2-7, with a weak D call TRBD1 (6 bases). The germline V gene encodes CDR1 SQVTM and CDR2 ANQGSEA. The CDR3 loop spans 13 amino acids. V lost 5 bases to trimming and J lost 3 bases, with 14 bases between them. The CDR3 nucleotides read TGCAGCGTTTTTGTGGGGGCGAACTACGAGCAGTACTTC. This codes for CSVFVGANYEQYF.